These T cell receptor beta chains were read from a single sample in a study of T cells in localized non-small cell lung cancer. Assay used: immunoSEQ multiplex PCR; TCRdb lists only in-frame clones, some missing. The sample records approximately 40,000 clones, around 86% being singletons. The sample in question was peripheral blood, obtained before any cancer treatment. The receptors stem from a man aged 18-55 years with stage I lung adenocarcinoma. The CDR3 runs from the conserved cysteine through the conserved F or W. Fields, in order: clone size, V gene, J gene, CDR3 length, D gene, CDR3 protein, CDR3 DNA. The D gene is left open where the match is weak. Size tells how often a clone was seen (once, few, many) or the class of an expanded clone, and some rows leave it out.

clone size: NA
V gene: TRBV2
J gene: TRBJ1-5
CDR3 length: 14
D gene: NA
CDR3 protein: CASRGDSGGQPQHF
CDR3 DNA: TGTGCCAGCAGGGGTGACAGCGGCGGTCAGCCCCAGCATTTT

clone size: NA
V gene: TRBV19
J gene: TRBJ2-7
CDR3 length: 13
D gene: NA
CDR3 protein: CASSIGEGNEQYF
CDR3 DNA: TGTGCCAGTAGTATTGGGGAAGGGAACGAGCAGTACTTC

clone size: NA
V gene: TRBV7-2
J gene: TRBJ2-3
CDR3 length: 12
D gene: NA
CDR3 protein: CASSLYTDTQYF
CDR3 DNA: TGTGCCAGCAGCTTATACACAGATACGCAGTATTTT

clone size: NA
V gene: TRBV29-1
J gene: TRBJ1-1
CDR3 length: 13
D gene: NA
CDR3 protein: CSVDRARNTEAFF
CDR3 DNA: TGCAGCGTTGACAGGGCGAGGAACACTGAAGCTTTCTTT

clone size: NA
V gene: TRBV13
J gene: TRBJ1-1
CDR3 length: 14
D gene: NA
CDR3 protein: CASSSRAGGAEAFF
CDR3 DNA: TGTGCCAGCAGCTCGAGGGCGGGGGGCGCTGAAGCTTTCTTT

clone size: NA
V gene: TRBV4-3
J gene: TRBJ1-2
CDR3 length: 15
D gene: NA
CDR3 protein: CASSQEGRQHYGYTF
CDR3 DNA: TGCGCCAGCAGCCAAGAGGGCAGGCAACACTATGGCTACACCTTC

clone size: NA
V gene: TRBV6-6
J gene: TRBJ1-5
CDR3 length: 16
D gene: NA
CDR3 protein: CASSPMPVYSNQPQHF
CDR3 DNA: TGTGCCAGCAGCCCAATGCCGGTATATAGCAATCAGCCCCAGCATTTT

clone size: NA
V gene: TRBV7-2
J gene: TRBJ1-1
CDR3 length: 15
D gene: NA
CDR3 protein: CASSPWGDSYTEAFF
CDR3 DNA: TGTGCCAGCAGCCCGTGGGGGGATTCGTACACTGAAGCTTTCTTT

clone size: NA
V gene: TRBV9
J gene: TRBJ1-4
CDR3 length: 17
D gene: TRBD1
CDR3 protein: CASSPLASKGAGEKLFF
CDR3 DNA: TGTGCCAGCAGCCCCCTAGCCTCCAAGGGGGCGGGTGAAAAACTGTTTTTT

clone size: NA
V gene: TRBV19
J gene: TRBJ2-2
CDR3 length: 13
D gene: NA
CDR3 protein: CASSIASTGELFF
CDR3 DNA: TGTGCCAGTAGTATAGCAAGCACCGGGGAGCTGTTTTTT

clone size: once
V gene: TRBV5-6
J gene: TRBJ2-3
CDR3 length: 15
D gene: NA
CDR3 protein: CASSLPQSSTDTQYF
CDR3 DNA: TGTGCCAGCAGCTTGCCACAAAGTAGCACAGATACGCAGTATTTT

clone size: NA
V gene: TRBV15
J gene: TRBJ1-3
CDR3 length: 14
D gene: NA
CDR3 protein: CATSSQGAGNTIYF
CDR3 DNA: TGTGCCACCAGCAGCCAGGGAGCTGGAAACACCATATATTTT

clone size: NA
V gene: TRBV6-1
J gene: TRBJ1-1
CDR3 length: 13
D gene: NA
CDR3 protein: CASNFPGGTEAFF
CDR3 DNA: TGTGCCAGCAACTTTCCGGGAGGTACTGAAGCTTTCTTT

clone size: few
V gene: TRBV2
J gene: TRBJ1-5
CDR3 length: 15
D gene: TRBD1
CDR3 protein: CASSPDREAYQPQHF
CDR3 DNA: TGTGCCAGCAGTCCGGACAGGGAGGCGTATCAGCCCCAGCATTTT

clone size: NA
V gene: TRBV6-5
J gene: TRBJ2-7
CDR3 length: 15
D gene: NA
CDR3 protein: CASSQKQRTPYEQYF
CDR3 DNA: TGTGCCAGCAGCCAGAAGCAGAGAACCCCCTACGAGCAGTACTTC

clone size: once
V gene: TRBV6-1
J gene: TRBJ1-4
CDR3 length: 17
D gene: NA
CDR3 protein: CASSEDFRGVTYEKLFF
CDR3 DNA: TGTGCCAGCAGTGAAGATTTCCGGGGAGTTACGTATGAAAAACTGTTTTTT

clone size: NA
V gene: TRBV5-1
J gene: TRBJ2-7
CDR3 length: 13
D gene: NA
CDR3 protein: CASSLDRAYEQYF
CDR3 DNA: TGCGCCAGCAGCTTGGACAGGGCATACGAGCAGTACTTC

clone size: NA
V gene: TRBV5-1
J gene: TRBJ2-2
CDR3 length: 15
D gene: NA
CDR3 protein: CASSWGGANTGELFF
CDR3 DNA: TGCGCCAGCAGCTGGGGGGGCGCGAACACCGGGGAGCTGTTTTTT

clone size: NA
V gene: TRBV28
J gene: TRBJ1-2
CDR3 length: 13
D gene: TRBD1
CDR3 protein: CASSLQGYYGYTF
CDR3 DNA: TGTGCCAGCAGTCTACAGGGGTACTATGGCTACACCTTC

clone size: NA
V gene: TRBV7-3
J gene: TRBJ2-7
CDR3 length: 15
D gene: TRBD1
CDR3 protein: CASSLMAGQGGEQYF
CDR3 DNA: TGTGCCAGCAGCTTAATGGCCGGACAGGGAGGCGAGCAGTACTTC

clone size: NA
V gene: TRBV19
J gene: TRBJ2-7
CDR3 length: 17
D gene: TRBD1
CDR3 protein: CASSLRFVGQGVHEQYF
CDR3 DNA: TGTGCCAGTAGTTTGCGGTTTGTCGGACAGGGCGTCCACGAGCAGTACTTC

clone size: NA
V gene: TRBV7-8
J gene: TRBJ1-1
CDR3 length: 14
D gene: NA
CDR3 protein: CASSLPRDTVEAFF
CDR3 DNA: TGTGCCAGCAGCTTACCCCGGGACACCGTGGAAGCTTTCTTT

clone size: NA
V gene: TRBV5-1
J gene: TRBJ1-1
CDR3 length: 14
D gene: NA
CDR3 protein: CASSLAGMGTEAFF
CDR3 DNA: TGCGCCAGCAGCTTGGCCGGGATGGGCACTGAAGCTTTCTTT

clone size: few
V gene: TRBV4-3
J gene: TRBJ1-4
CDR3 length: 14
D gene: TRBD1
CDR3 protein: CASSQTDRGSGLFF
CDR3 DNA: TGCGCCAGCAGCCAAACGGACAGGGGTAGTGGACTGTTTTTT

clone size: NA
V gene: TRBV19
J gene: TRBJ2-7
CDR3 length: 13
D gene: TRBD1
CDR3 protein: CATSGDRGYEQYF
CDR3 DNA: TGTGCCACTTCCGGAGACAGGGGCTACGAGCAGTACTTC

clone size: NA
V gene: TRBV7-2
J gene: TRBJ2-2
CDR3 length: 17
D gene: TRBD1
CDR3 protein: CASSPPGQGSGTGELFF
CDR3 DNA: TGTGCCAGCAGCCCCCCGGGACAGGGAAGTGGCACCGGGGAGCTGTTTTTT

clone size: NA
V gene: TRBV2
J gene: TRBJ2-1
CDR3 length: 17
D gene: NA
CDR3 protein: CASSDEGGGNSYNEQFF
CDR3 DNA: TGTGCCAGCAGTGATGAGGGGGGGGGCAATTCCTACAATGAGCAGTTCTTC

clone size: NA
V gene: TRBV6-1
J gene: TRBJ1-1
CDR3 length: 11
D gene: TRBD1
CDR3 protein: CASSIQQGFLF
CDR3 DNA: TGTGCCAGCTCGATACAACAGGGGTTCTTGTTT

clone size: NA
V gene: TRBV7-8
J gene: TRBJ1-1
CDR3 length: 16
D gene: NA
CDR3 protein: CASHLVVGVGNTEAFF
CDR3 DNA: TGTGCCAGCCACTTGGTGGTAGGGGTCGGGAACACTGAAGCTTTCTTT

clone size: NA
V gene: TRBV9
J gene: TRBJ2-3
CDR3 length: 15
D gene: NA
CDR3 protein: CASSVEGRVTDTQYF
CDR3 DNA: TGTGCCAGCAGCGTAGAGGGAAGGGTCACAGATACGCAGTATTTT

clone size: few
V gene: TRBV4-1
J gene: TRBJ2-1
CDR3 length: 18
D gene: TRBD2
CDR3 protein: CASSRYSGVAGGLNEQFF
CDR3 DNA: TGCGCCAGCAGCCGATACTCTGGAGTAGCGGGGGGGCTTAATGAGCAGTTCTTC

clone size: NA
V gene: TRBV4-2
J gene: TRBJ2-7
CDR3 length: 15
D gene: NA
CDR3 protein: CASSQRGEGSYEQYF
CDR3 DNA: TGTGCCAGCAGCCAAAGGGGTGAGGGTTCCTACGAGCAGTACTTC

clone size: few
V gene: TRBV18
J gene: TRBJ1-1
CDR3 length: 13
D gene: NA
CDR3 protein: CASSAGLNTEAFF
CDR3 DNA: TGTGCCAGCTCAGCAGGCTTGAACACTGAAGCTTTCTTT

clone size: NA
V gene: TRBV5-4
J gene: TRBJ1-1
CDR3 length: 16
D gene: TRBD1
CDR3 protein: CASSPLGQGLVTEAFF
CDR3 DNA: TGTGCCAGCAGTCCCCTCGGACAGGGATTGGTCACTGAAGCTTTCTTT

clone size: NA
V gene: TRBV19
J gene: TRBJ1-2
CDR3 length: 15
D gene: NA
CDR3 protein: CASSIAVTRAYGYTF
CDR3 DNA: TGTGCCAGTAGTATAGCCGTTACACGGGCCTATGGCTACACCTTC

clone size: NA
V gene: TRBV10-3
J gene: TRBJ2-3
CDR3 length: 14
D gene: NA
CDR3 protein: CAISRGLSTDTQYF
CDR3 DNA: TGTGCCATCAGTCGGGGCCTTAGCACAGATACGCAGTATTTT

clone size: NA
V gene: TRBV5-6
J gene: TRBJ1-2
CDR3 length: 14
D gene: NA
CDR3 protein: CASYKEGQWAGYTF
CDR3 DNA: TGTGCCAGCTATAAAGAAGGACAATGGGCTGGCTACACCTTC

clone size: NA
V gene: TRBV6-5
J gene: TRBJ1-6
CDR3 length: 12
D gene: NA
CDR3 protein: CASSYSNSPLHF
CDR3 DNA: TGTGCCAGCAGTTACTCGAATTCACCCCTCCACTTT

clone size: NA
V gene: TRBV5-4
J gene: TRBJ1-1
CDR3 length: 13
D gene: NA
CDR3 protein: CASSLNVNTEAFF
CDR3 DNA: TGTGCCAGCAGCTTGAACGTGAACACTGAAGCTTTCTTT

clone size: NA
V gene: TRBV4-1
J gene: TRBJ2-3
CDR3 length: 15
D gene: NA
CDR3 protein: CASSQAGGSTDTQYF
CDR3 DNA: TGCGCCAGCAGCCAAGCAGGGGGGTCCACAGATACGCAGTATTTT

clone size: NA
V gene: TRBV27
J gene: TRBJ2-1
CDR3 length: 14
D gene: NA
CDR3 protein: CASSLGQSGNEQFF
CDR3 DNA: TGTGCCAGCAGTTTAGGACAGTCTGGGAATGAGCAGTTCTTC

clone size: NA
V gene: TRBV4-3
J gene: TRBJ1-4
CDR3 length: 16
D gene: TRBD1
CDR3 protein: CASSHHAGTDNEKLFF
CDR3 DNA: TGCGCCAGCAGCCATCATGCCGGGACAGACAATGAAAAACTGTTTTTT

clone size: NA
V gene: TRBV7-3
J gene: TRBJ2-5
CDR3 length: 14
D gene: NA
CDR3 protein: CASSSIRTEETQYF
CDR3 DNA: TGTGCCAGCAGCTCCATACGGACAGAAGAGACCCAGTACTTC

clone size: NA
V gene: TRBV7-9
J gene: TRBJ2-2
CDR3 length: 12
D gene: NA
CDR3 protein: CASSLGQRGLFF
CDR3 DNA: TGTGCCAGCAGCTTAGGCCAGAGGGGGCTGTTTTTT

clone size: NA
V gene: TRBV4-1
J gene: TRBJ1-4
CDR3 length: 17
D gene: NA
CDR3 protein: CASRPGRREPTNEKLFF
CDR3 DNA: TGCGCCAGCAGACCCGGACGGCGTGAACCAACTAATGAAAAACTGTTTTTT

clone size: NA
V gene: TRBV2
J gene: TRBJ2-7
CDR3 length: 13
D gene: NA
CDR3 protein: CASTERGRGEQYF
CDR3 DNA: TGTGCCAGCACCGAGAGGGGGAGGGGCGAGCAGTACTTC

clone size: once
V gene: TRBV19
J gene: TRBJ1-1
CDR3 length: 15
D gene: NA
CDR3 protein: CASSIGPDLNTEAFF
CDR3 DNA: TGTGCCAGTAGTATAGGGCCAGACCTGAACACTGAAGCTTTCTTT

clone size: NA
V gene: TRBV5-4
J gene: TRBJ2-2
CDR3 length: 16
D gene: TRBD1
CDR3 protein: CASSLPGQRGTGELFF
CDR3 DNA: TGTGCCAGCAGCTTGCCGGGACAGAGAGGCACCGGGGAGCTGTTTTTT

clone size: NA
V gene: TRBV7-9
J gene: TRBJ1-5
CDR3 length: 16
D gene: NA
CDR3 protein: CASSLGDAGLGQPQHF
CDR3 DNA: TGTGCCAGCAGCTTAGGGGATGCAGGGTTAGGTCAGCCCCAGCATTTT

clone size: few
V gene: TRBV19
J gene: TRBJ1-1
CDR3 length: 14
D gene: NA
CDR3 protein: CASSIWGSLTEAFF
CDR3 DNA: TGTGCCAGTAGTATCTGGGGTTCGCTCACTGAAGCTTTCTTT

clone size: NA
V gene: TRBV11-3
J gene: TRBJ2-2
CDR3 length: 16
D gene: NA
CDR3 protein: CASSLVPGHETGELFF
CDR3 DNA: TGTGCCAGCAGCTTAGTTCCGGGACATGAAACCGGGGAGCTGTTTTTT

clone size: NA
V gene: TRBV6-1
J gene: TRBJ2-1
CDR3 length: 13
D gene: NA
CDR3 protein: CASSQGGYNEQFF
CDR3 DNA: TGTGCCAGCAGTCAGGGGGGGTACAATGAGCAGTTCTTC

clone size: NA
V gene: TRBV7-9
J gene: TRBJ1-1
CDR3 length: 14
D gene: TRBD1
CDR3 protein: CASSLETGAVEAFF
CDR3 DNA: TGTGCCAGCAGCTTGGAGACAGGGGCGGTGGAAGCTTTCTTT

clone size: once
V gene: TRBV18
J gene: TRBJ1-1
CDR3 length: 14
D gene: NA
CDR3 protein: CASSYVSPSTEAFF
CDR3 DNA: TGTGCCAGCTCATACGTGTCCCCGAGCACTGAAGCTTTCTTT